These 18 T cell receptor beta chains came from one sample sequenced in a study of blood T cell repertoires in COVID-19 (dated by TCRdb to the early 2020s). Receptor amplification or capture employed the immunoSEQ multiplex PCR assay. In its TCRdb copy, this immuneACCESS table keeps in-frame sequences only and misses some clones. Where compared with another copy, unresolved V genes explain less than half of these, and the others have no known cause. Here the sample has around 190,000 clones; around 85% occur a single time. About an eighth of the sample is held by the ten biggest clonotypes. Sequences were obtained from peripheral blood. The receptor set was obtained from a woman in her fifties or sixties with acute or convalescent COVID-19.

This clone was found a few times. Additional DNA sequences in this sample encode the identical CDR3. This chain links TRBV18 with TRBJ1-1, with 7 nucleotides matching TRBD1. V shed 6 bases and J 4 bases; nucleotides not matched to a gene: 5. The CDR3 is made up of 13 amino acids. The germline CDR1 and CDR2 sequences are KGHSH and LQKENI. CDR3: CASSRDRATEAFF. Written as DNA, the CDR3 is TGTGCCAGCTCCCGCGACAGGGCCACTGAAGCTTTCTTT.

This sequence joins TRBV5-5 and TRBJ2-7; D is undetermined. CDR3 length equals 12 residues. Germline lookup yields CDR1 SGHKS and CDR2 YYEKEE (reference sequence). Trimming removed 3 bases at V and 4 bases at J, with 8 bases between. The chain's CDR3 is CASSSHSYEQYF. The CDR3 DNA is TGTGCCAGCAGCTCCCACAGTTACGAGCAGTACTTC.

The chain recombines TRBV3-1 (or the pseudogene TRBV3-2) with TRBJ2-7; 10 nucleotides match TRBD2. Looked up from germline, CDR1 is LGHDT and CDR2 is YNNKEL (reference sequence). The V segment lost 1 base and the J segment 6 bases; nucleotides outside the gene matches: 6. This CDR3 region has 15 residues. The DNA for the CDR3 is TGTGCCAGCAGCCAAGGGGAACTAGCGGGGCCCGAGCAGTACTTC. Protein sequence: CASSQGELAGPEQYF.

The J gene is TRBJ1-5, the V gene TRBV18; TRBD1 aligns across 12 bases. Per germline, CDR1 KGHSH and CDR2 LQKENI. The CDR3 runs 15 residues. Trimming removed 3 bases from V and 7 bases from J; junction bases left unmatched: 4. CDR3 coding DNA: TGTGCCAGCTCACCCCGGGACAGGGGGCGACAGCCCCAGCATTTT. Translating it yields CASSPRDRGRQPQHF.

On this clone: The same CDR3 can be traced to other DNA sequences in this sample. The chain uses TRBV3-1 (or the pseudogene TRBV3-2) and TRBJ1-2; D is possibly TRBD1 (6 bases). CDR3 size: 12 residues. Looked up from germline, CDR1 is LGHDT and CDR2 is YNNKEL (reference sequence). V lost 4 bases to trimming and J lost 5 bases, with 8 bases between them. The CDR3 reads CASSPDSYGYTF. The CDR3 DNA reads TGTGCCAGCAGCCCGGACAGTTATGGCTACACCTTC.

This rearrangement joins TRBV7-2 to TRBJ2-1, with TRBD1 identical over 7 bases. This CDR3 is built from 15 residues. The germline V gene has CDR1 SGHTA and CDR2 FQGNSA. The V segment lost 4 bases and the J segment 3 bases; nucleotides outside the gene matches: 6. The CDR3 DNA reads TGTGCCAGCAGCTCGCGTAGACAGGGCTACAATGAGCAGTTCTTC. This translates into CASSSRRQGYNEQFF.

This chain connects TRBV10-2 to TRBJ2-7; 7 nucleotides align to TRBD1. Germline V gene data show CDR1 as WSHSY and CDR2 as SAAADI. V lost 9 bases and J lost 4; bases outside the gene matches: 6. The CDR3 is 12 residues long. CDR3 nucleotides: TGCGCCAGTAGACAGGGCGTGTACGAGCAGTACTTC. It codes for CASRQGVYEQYF.

V is TRBV10-2 and J is TRBJ1-1; 7 nucleotides align to TRBD1. This CDR3 region has 18 residues. Unmatched junction bases numbered 10, after V lost 0 bases and J lost 0 bases. In germline, CDR1 is WSHSY, CDR2 SAAADI. CDR3: CASSESLVRGRMNTEAFF. The CDR3 nucleotides are TGCGCCAGCAGTGAGTCCCTGGTGAGGGGGCGGATGAACACTGAAGCTTTCTTT.

The chain is built from TRBV19 and TRBJ2-1, with 15 bases lining up with TRBD2. The trim removed 7 bases at V and 7 bases at J, leaving 11 bases unmatched. The CDR3 is 17 residues long. CDR1 is LNHDA, CDR2 SQIVND, per germline (reference sequence). The CDR3 nucleotides read TGTGCCAGTAAGGGACTAGCGGGGGGCGAGGGAGGTAATGAGCAGTTCTTC. Its translation is CASKGLAGGEGGNEQFF. The complete variable domain, with remaining parts taken from reference TRBV19 and TRBJ2-1, reads DGGITQSPKYLFRKEGQNVTLSCEQNLNHDAMYWYRQDPGQGLRLIYYSQIVNDFQKGDIAEGYSVSREKKESFPLTVTSAQKNPTAFYLCASKGLAGGEGGNEQFFGPGTRLTVL.

This clone showed up just a few times. The rearrangement joins TRBV2 to TRBJ2-7; D not certain. Germline values: CDR1 SNHLY, CDR2 FYNNEI. The CDR3 sequence is 11 residues long. The V end was cut by 7 bases, the J end by 8 bases, with 12 bases between. CDR3 coding DNA: TGTGCCAGCACGACAAGCCGAAAGCAGTACTTC. Protein: CASTTSRKQYF. Full variable domain (rest looked up from reference TRBV2 and TRBJ2-7): EPEVTQTPSHQVTQMGQEVILRCVPISNHLYFYWYRQILGQKVEFLVSFYNNEISEKSEIFDDQFSVERPDGSNFTLKIRSTKLEDSAMYFCASTTSRKQYFGPGTRLTVT.

The chain couples TRBV2 to TRBJ2-1, with no clear D. This CDR3 spans 13 amino acids. The germline CDR1 and CDR2 sequences are SNHLY and FYNNEI. V lost 6 bases to trimming and J lost 2 bases, with 8 bases between them. CDR3 protein: CASRIDTYNEQFF. The DNA for the CDR3 is TGTGCCAGCAGAATCGACACCTACAATGAGCAGTTCTTC.

This clone occurred once. The chain recombines TRBV5-5 with TRBJ2-7, with 8 bases identical to TRBD1. Looked up from germline, CDR1 is SGHKS and CDR2 is YYEKEE (reference sequence). The CDR3 runs to 15 residues. Losses at the gene ends were 1 base for V and 6 bases for J; bases not matched to a gene: 9. In DNA form, the CDR3 reads TGTGCCAGCAGCTTGAGTACAGGGGGATCGGGCGAGCAGTACTTC. This sequence encodes CASSLSTGGSGEQYF.

The V call is TRBV7-2, the J call TRBJ1-2, with 7 bases matching TRBD1. Germline CDR1 and CDR2: SGHTA and FQGNSA. V was clipped by 5 bases and J by 6 bases; unmatched bases: 15. The CDR3 contains 16 residues. CDR3 residues: CASSRDRRVRENGYTF. The CDR3 DNA sequence: TGTGCCAGCAGCCGGGACAGAAGGGTTCGGGAAAATGGCTACACCTTC.

The J gene is TRBJ2-6, the V gene TRBV4-3; D is unresolved. In germline, CDR1 is LGHNA, CDR2 YSLEER. The CDR3 consists of 16 residues. V was shortened by 0 bases and J by 0 bases, with 6 bases between the two germline ends. The CDR3 DNA reads TGCGCCAGCAGCCAAGATTTATACTCTGGGGCCAACGTCCTGACTTTC. It encodes CASSQDLYSGANVLTF.

This CDR3 reads CASSSGLAGGFGYEQYF. As DNA, the CDR3 is TGCGCCAGCAGCTCGGGACTAGCGGGAGGATTTGGCTACGAGCAGTACTTC. The chain couples TRBV5-1 to TRBJ2-7; 15 bases align to TRBD2. Germline values: CDR1 SGHRS, CDR2 YFSETQ. The V segment lost 3 bases and the J segment 3 bases; nucleotides outside the gene matches: 7. This CDR3 spans 17 amino acids.

The genes are TRBV9 and TRBJ2-4; 9 bases match TRBD1. Germline V lookup: CDR1 SGDLS, CDR2 YYNGEE. V trimming: 4 bases; J trimming: 15 bases; junction bases outside the gene matches: 8. The CDR3 extends over 12 amino acids. The CDR3 DNA is TGTGCCAGCAGCCCCTCACAGGGGGCTTTGTACTTC. It translates to CASSPSQGALYF.

The chain uses TRBV7-2 and TRBJ1-6, with unresolved D. CDR3 size: 15 residues. From germline, CDR1 is SGHTA and CDR2 FQGNSA. The V and J ends lost 5 bases and 9 bases respectively, with 17 bases between them. CDR3 in DNA: TGTGCCAGCAGCCCGCAAATCCAGGAAGGTTCACCCCTCCACTTT. Its translation: CASSPQIQEGSPLHF.

V usage is TRBV5-4 and J usage is TRBJ2-7; D is undetermined. Trimming shortened V by 2 bases and J by 5 bases, and 17 bases separated the two germline ends. The CDR3 extends over 15 amino acids. Germline CDR1 is SGHNT and CDR2 is YYREEE (reference sequence). The CDR3: CASSFLWSLPNEQYF. For the CDR3, the DNA is TGTGCCAGCAGCTTTCTGTGGAGTCTTCCCAACGAGCAGTACTTC.